These T cell receptor beta chains were read from a single sample in a study of cytomegalovirus exposure and HLA in healthy donors. Clones were sequenced by immunoSEQ multiplex PCR, and TCRdb holds only the in-frame ones, with some missing. Among over 70,000 clones, 94% were seen once, and the ten largest hold about 0.63%. Sequenced sample: PBMCs. The receptors come from a young woman in good health and CMV-seronegative. CDR3s include the opening cysteine and the closing phenylalanine or tryptophan. D genes are given only for firm matches. The size field is filled for only some rows; it gives once, few, many or a size class.

d_call	j_call	clone_size	v_call	cdr3_nt	cdr3_aa
.	TRBJ2-3	.	TRBV28	TGTGCCAGCAGAAGGGGATGGGGCACAGATACGCAGTATTTT	CASRRGWGTDTQYF
TRBD1	TRBJ1-1	.	TRBV11-2	TGTGCCAGCAGCTTAGTAGGTCGGACAGGGGGCACTGAAGCTTTCTTT	CASSLVGRTGGTEAFF
.	TRBJ1-6	once	TRBV20-1	TGCAGTGCCGAAAAGGGGACACCCCTCCACTTT	CSAEKGTPLHF
.	TRBJ2-1	.	TRBV2	TGTGCCAGCAGTGAATTCGATGAGCAGTTCTTC	CASSEFDEQFF
.	TRBJ1-6	.	TRBV11-2	TGTGCCAGCAGCTTAACCGGGTCCCCTCTTATTAATTCACCCCTCCACTTT	CASSLTGSPLINSPLHF
.	TRBJ1-5	.	TRBV6-5	TGTGCCAGCAGTGACAGTAACTATCAGCCCCAGCATTTT	CASSDSNYQPQHF
TRBD1	TRBJ2-1	.	TRBV5-1	TGCGCCAGCAGCCGCGACAGGGGCTGGGATGAGCAGTTCTTC	CASSRDRGWDEQFF
TRBD2	TRBJ2-7	.	TRBV9	TGTGCCAGCAGCGTAGGGCTAGCGGGCTACGAGCAGTACTTC	CASSVGLAGYEQYF
TRBD1	TRBJ2-7	once	TRBV5-1	TGCGCCAGCAGCTTGATGGGACAGGGGCTAGAAGAGCAGTACTTC	CASSLMGQGLEEQYF
TRBD2	TRBJ2-5	.	TRBV6-1	TGTGCCAGCAGGAAAGCGGGGGGGCTTCGGGAGACCCAGTACTTC	CASRKAGGLRETQYF
TRBD2	TRBJ2-3	.	TRBV5-4	TGTGCCAGCAGTCGAACTAGCGGGGGGGCATCAGATACGCAGTATTTT	CASSRTSGGASDTQYF
.	TRBJ1-2	.	TRBV7-2	TGTGCCAGCAGCTTAGGACAGCCGGGCTATGGCTACACCTTC	CASSLGQPGYGYTF
TRBD2	TRBJ2-1	.	TRBV5-4	TGTGCCAGCAGCTTGTCTGTGGGGGGGTTCCATGAGCAGTTCTTC	CASSLSVGGFHEQFF
.	TRBJ1-5	.	TRBV27	TGTGCCAGCAGTTTAGGCGGGGCATACAATCAGCCCCAGCATTTT	CASSLGGAYNQPQHF
.	TRBJ1-1	.	TRBV7-6	TGTGCCAGCAGCTTAGGGTCACCCCAGAGGGCTATGAACACTGAAGCTTTCTTT	CASSLGSPQRAMNTEAFF
TRBD2	TRBJ2-3	.	TRBV28	TGTGCCAGCAGTTCGAGCGGGGGATACACAGATACGCAGTATTTT	CASSSSGGYTDTQYF
.	TRBJ2-2	.	TRBV5-1	TGCGCCAGCAGCTTGGGCAGGTTCGAGACCGGGGAGCTGTTTTTT	CASSLGRFETGELFF
.	TRBJ2-7	once	TRBV11-3	TGTGCCAGCAGCCACAGTTCGAGTCGCGAGCAGTACTTC	CASSHSSSREQYF
TRBD2	TRBJ2-3	.	TRBV5-1	TGCGCCAGCAGCTCCCGTAGCGGGGGGAGGACAGATACGCAGTATTTT	CASSSRSGGRTDTQYF
.	TRBJ2-2	.	TRBV5-1	TGCGCCAGCAGCTTGGACCTACCGGAGCTGTTTTTT	CASSLDLPELFF
TRBD2	TRBJ2-1	.	TRBV6-6	TGTGCCAGCAGTTCCGCTAGCGGGGAGAAAGACAATGAGCAGTTCTTC	CASSSASGEKDNEQFF
.	TRBJ1-3	.	TRBV9	TGTGCCAGCAGCGTCGATCACAGACCTGGAAACACCATATATTTT	CASSVDHRPGNTIYF
.	TRBJ1-1	.	TRBV5-1	TGCGCCAGCAGCCGGTGGGCAGGGACTGAAGCTTTCTTT	CASSRWAGTEAFF
.	TRBJ2-3	.	TRBV5-1	TGCGCCAGCAGATCCTCCGGACAGTTCACAGATACGCAGTATTTT	CASRSSGQFTDTQYF
.	TRBJ1-2	.	TRBV6-5	TGTGCCAGCAGTTCCGACATAGTTGGTGGCTACACCTTC	CASSSDIVGGYTF
TRBD1	TRBJ2-7	.	TRBV4-1	TGCGCCAGCAGCCTAATCTGGACAGGGTTTAACGAGCAGTACTTC	CASSLIWTGFNEQYF
.	TRBJ1-3	once	TRBV11-3	TGTGCCAGCAGCTTAATAAGGGAGACCAACGGAAACACCATATATTTT	CASSLIRETNGNTIYF
.	TRBJ1-2	.	TRBV30	TGTGCCTGGAGTGTACCAGGTCGGGGTAACTATGGCTACACCTTC	CAWSVPGRGNYGYTF
.	TRBJ1-1	.	TRBV7-9	TGTGCCAGCAGCGTTCGCATGTACATGAACACTGAAGCTTTCTTT	CASSVRMYMNTEAFF
.	TRBJ1-6	.	TRBV28	TGTGCCAGCAGTTTACCCGACAAGTTCTATAATTCACCCCTCCACTTT	CASSLPDKFYNSPLHF
TRBD1	TRBJ2-7	.	TRBV29-1	TGCAGCGTTGGGGGGACAGGATACGAGCAGTACTTC	CSVGGTGYEQYF
TRBD2	TRBJ2-2	.	TRBV7-3	TGTGCCAGCAGCCCGGGGAGAAGACTAGCGGGGCGGACCGGGGAGCTGTTTTTT	CASSPGRRLAGRTGELFF
.	TRBJ2-2	once	TRBV2	TGTGCCAGCAAATATTGGCGGACGAACACCGGGGAGCTGTTTTTT	CASKYWRTNTGELFF
TRBD2	TRBJ2-5	.	TRBV5-1	TGCGCCAGCAGCTTGGCGGGACTAGAGATGGAGACCCAGTACTTC	CASSLAGLEMETQYF
.	TRBJ2-1	.	TRBV4-3	TGCGCCAGCAGCCTAGACGGGGGCTCCTACAATGAGCAGTTCTTC	CASSLDGGSYNEQFF
.	TRBJ2-5	few	TRBV6-1	TGTGCCAGCAGTGAATCGTTGGGGGGCCAAGAGACCCAGTACTTC	CASSESLGGQETQYF
.	TRBJ1-6	.	TRBV30	TGTGCCTGGAGGATCGTGAGCTCCTATAATTCACCCCTCCACTTT	CAWRIVSSYNSPLHF
.	TRBJ1-2	.	TRBV19	TGTGCCAGTAACTCCGGGGTACTCTATGGCTACACCTTC	CASNSGVLYGYTF
.	TRBJ1-3	.	TRBV28	TGTGCCAGCAGTTTATCCCAGGGGGGAAACACCATATATTTT	CASSLSQGGNTIYF
TRBD1	TRBJ1-6	.	TRBV7-3	TGTGCCAGCAGCTCCGGACAGGACCATAATTCACCCCTCCACTTT	CASSSGQDHNSPLHF
.	TRBJ1-1	.	TRBV6-1	TGTGCCAGCAGTTTGGCGGTTGAAGCTTTCTTT	CASSLAVEAFF
.	TRBJ2-7	few	TRBV30	TGTGCCTGGAGGCCAGGACAGCTAGCCTACGAGCAGTACTTC	CAWRPGQLAYEQYF
.	TRBJ1-4	.	TRBV19	TGTGCCAGTAGTATACGTGAAAAACTGTTTTTT	CASSIREKLFF
.	TRBJ1-1	once	TRBV2	TGTGCCAGCAGTCAAGACGAGGGAGGGACCGCTGAAGCTTTCTTT	CASSQDEGGTAEAFF
.	TRBJ1-6	.	TRBV7-2	TGTGCCAGCAGCACTGATTATAATTCACCCCTCCACTTT	CASSTDYNSPLHF
.	TRBJ1-2	once	TRBV6-1	TGTGCCAGCGCTGGGACTGGAGACTATGGCTACACCTTC	CASAGTGDYGYTF
.	TRBJ1-6	.	TRBV7-2	TGTGCCAGCAGCGTCCGGGGGAGTAATTCACCCCTCCACTTT	CASSVRGSNSPLHF
TRBD2	TRBJ2-7	.	TRBV6-5	TGTGCCAGCAGCTACGGACTAGCTTACGAGCAGTACTTC	CASSYGLAYEQYF
.	TRBJ1-2	.	TRBV25-1	TGTGCCAGCAGTGAAAGCCGGGACAATCTTGGCTACACCTTC	CASSESRDNLGYTF
.	TRBJ2-5	few	TRBV7-6	TGTGCCAGCAGCAAAGCGAGGGAGACCCAGTACTTC	CASSKARETQYF
TRBD1	TRBJ2-2	.	TRBV6-4	TGTGCCAGCAGAGGACAGGGGAACACCGGGGAGCTGTTTTTT	CASRGQGNTGELFF
.	TRBJ1-5	.	TRBV7-8	TGTGCCAGCAGAAGGCTGGCAGGGTCGAATCAGCCCCAGCATTTT	CASRRLAGSNQPQHF
TRBD1	TRBJ1-2	.	TRBV27	TGTGCCAGCAGTTTATACGGGACAGGCAACTATGGCTACACCTTC	CASSLYGTGNYGYTF
.	TRBJ2-3	.	TRBV27	TGTGCCAGCAGTTTATTAGGGGTCAGGGCAGATACGCAGTATTTT	CASSLLGVRADTQYF
.	TRBJ2-6	.	TRBV7-6	TGTGCCAGCAGCTTACTTGCTGGGGCCAACGTCCTGACTTTC	CASSLLAGANVLTF
TRBD1	TRBJ1-6	few	TRBV2	TGTGCCAGCAGTGGACAGGGTCCTTCACCCCTCCACTTT	CASSGQGPSPLHF
TRBD2	TRBJ2-5	once	TRBV5-4	TGTGCCAGCAGCTCGTTCGGGCGGGGGGGCAAAGAGACCCAGTACTTC	CASSSFGRGGKETQYF
TRBD1	TRBJ1-4	.	TRBV7-6	TGTGCCAGCAGCTTAATGGGACAGGGAGGTGAAAAACTGTTTTTT	CASSLMGQGGEKLFF
TRBD1	TRBJ1-5	.	TRBV18	TGTGCCAGCTCGCGACAGGGGGGGGATCAGCCCCAGCATTTT	CASSRQGGDQPQHF